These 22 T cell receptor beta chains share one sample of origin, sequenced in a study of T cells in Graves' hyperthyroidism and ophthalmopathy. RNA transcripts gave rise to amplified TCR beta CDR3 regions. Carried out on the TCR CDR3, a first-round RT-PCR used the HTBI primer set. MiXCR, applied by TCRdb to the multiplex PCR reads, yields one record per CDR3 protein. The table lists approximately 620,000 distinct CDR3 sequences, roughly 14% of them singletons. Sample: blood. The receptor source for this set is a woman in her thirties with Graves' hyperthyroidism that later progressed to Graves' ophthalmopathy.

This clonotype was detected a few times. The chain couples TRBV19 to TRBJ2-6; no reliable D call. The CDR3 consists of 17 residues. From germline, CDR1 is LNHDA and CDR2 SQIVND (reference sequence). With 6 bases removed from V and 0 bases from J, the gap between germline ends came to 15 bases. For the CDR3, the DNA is TGTGCCAGTAGGCCGGGCTCAACACACTCTGGGGCCAACGTCCTGACTTTC. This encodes CASRPGSTHSGANVLTF.

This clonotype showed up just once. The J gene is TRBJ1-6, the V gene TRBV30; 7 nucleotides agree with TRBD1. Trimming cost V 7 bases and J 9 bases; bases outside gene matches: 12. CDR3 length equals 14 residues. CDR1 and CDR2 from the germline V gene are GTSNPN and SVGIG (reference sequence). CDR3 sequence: CASHRTGGTSPLHF. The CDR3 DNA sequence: TGTGCCTCACATAGGACAGGAGGGACTTCACCCCTCCACTTT.

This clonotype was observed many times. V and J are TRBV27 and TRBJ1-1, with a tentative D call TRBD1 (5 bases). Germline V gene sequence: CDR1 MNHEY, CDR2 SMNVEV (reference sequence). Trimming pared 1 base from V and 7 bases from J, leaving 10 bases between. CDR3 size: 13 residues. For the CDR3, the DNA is TGTGCCAGCAGTTTATGGGGCTTAGGTGAAGCTTTCTTT. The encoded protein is CASSLWGLGEAFF.

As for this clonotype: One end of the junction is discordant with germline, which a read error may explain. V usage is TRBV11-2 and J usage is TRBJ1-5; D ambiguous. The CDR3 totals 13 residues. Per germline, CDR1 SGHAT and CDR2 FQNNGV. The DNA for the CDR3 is TGTGCCAGCAGCCAGGATAGCAATCGGCCCCAGCATTTT. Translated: CASSQDSNRPQHF.

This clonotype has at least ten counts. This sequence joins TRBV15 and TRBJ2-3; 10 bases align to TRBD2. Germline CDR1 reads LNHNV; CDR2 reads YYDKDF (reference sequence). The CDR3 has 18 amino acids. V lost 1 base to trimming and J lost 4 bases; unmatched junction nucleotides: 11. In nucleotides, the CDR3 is TGTGCCACCAGCAGAGTAAGGCTAGCGGGAGAGGGGGCAGATACGCAGTATTTT. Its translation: CATSRVRLAGEGADTQYF.

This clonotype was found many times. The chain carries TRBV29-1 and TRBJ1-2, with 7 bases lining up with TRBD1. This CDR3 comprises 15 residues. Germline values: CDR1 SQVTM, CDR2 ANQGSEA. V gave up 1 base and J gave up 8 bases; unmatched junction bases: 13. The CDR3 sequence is CSVEASPDRLRGYTF. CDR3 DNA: TGCAGCGTTGAAGCCTCCCCGGACAGGTTGAGAGGCTACACCTTC. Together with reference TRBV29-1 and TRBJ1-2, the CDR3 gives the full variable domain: SAVISQKPSRDICQRGTSLTIQCQVDSQVTMMFWYRQQPGQSLTLIATANQGSEATYESGFVIDKFPISRPNLTFSTLTVSNMSPEDSSIYLCSVEASPDRLRGYTFGSGTRLTVV.

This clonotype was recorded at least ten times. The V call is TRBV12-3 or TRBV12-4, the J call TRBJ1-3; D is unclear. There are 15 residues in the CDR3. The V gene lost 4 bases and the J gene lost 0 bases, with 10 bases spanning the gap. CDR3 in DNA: TGTGCCAGCAGTTGGGCCGGGAACTCTGGAAACACCATATATTTT. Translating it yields CASSWAGNSGNTIYF.

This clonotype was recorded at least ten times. The CDR3 loop is CASSLIQGNTDTQYF. DNA of the CDR3: TGTGCCAGCAGCTTAATTCAGGGGAACACAGATACGCAGTATTTT. The genes are TRBV7-8 and TRBJ2-3; TRBD1 is a possible D gene (6 bases). Germline CDR1 reads SGHVS; CDR2 reads FQNEAQ. V was cut by 2 bases and J by 2 bases, with 11 bases left in between. The CDR3 is 15 amino acids.

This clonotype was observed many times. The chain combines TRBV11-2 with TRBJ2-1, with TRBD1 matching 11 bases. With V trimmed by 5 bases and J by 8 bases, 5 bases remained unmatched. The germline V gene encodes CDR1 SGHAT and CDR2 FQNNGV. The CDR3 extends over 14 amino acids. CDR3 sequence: CASSRDRGLDEQFF. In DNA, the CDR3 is TGTGCCAGCAGCCGGGACAGGGGGTTGGATGAGCAGTTCTTC.

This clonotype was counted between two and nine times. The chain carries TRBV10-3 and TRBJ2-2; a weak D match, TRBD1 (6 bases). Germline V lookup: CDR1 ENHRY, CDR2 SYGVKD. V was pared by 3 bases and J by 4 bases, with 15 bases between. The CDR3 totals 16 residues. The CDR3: CAISERMGARTGELFF. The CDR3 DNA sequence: TGTGCCATCAGTGAAAGGATGGGGGCGCGCACCGGGGAGCTGTTTTTT.

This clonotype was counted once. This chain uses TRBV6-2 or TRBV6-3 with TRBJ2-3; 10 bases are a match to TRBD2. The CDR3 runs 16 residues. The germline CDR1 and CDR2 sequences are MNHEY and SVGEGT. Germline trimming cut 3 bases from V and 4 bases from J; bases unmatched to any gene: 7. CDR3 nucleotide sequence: TGTGCCAGCAGTTATTCTAGCGGGAGCGGCGCAGATACGCAGTATTTT. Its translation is CASSYSSGSGADTQYF.

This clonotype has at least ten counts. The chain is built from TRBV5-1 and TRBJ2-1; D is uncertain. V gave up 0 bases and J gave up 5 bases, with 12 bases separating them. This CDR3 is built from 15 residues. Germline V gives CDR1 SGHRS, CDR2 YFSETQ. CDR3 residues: CASSLALTSHNEQFF. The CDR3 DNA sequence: TGCGCCAGCAGCTTGGCCTTAACGTCCCACAATGAGCAGTTCTTC.

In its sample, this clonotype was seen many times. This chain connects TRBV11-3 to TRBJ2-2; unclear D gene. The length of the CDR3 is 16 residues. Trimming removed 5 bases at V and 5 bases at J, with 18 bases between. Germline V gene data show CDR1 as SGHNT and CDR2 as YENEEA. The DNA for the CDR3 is TGTGCCAGCAGCCATAAAGGGTCCTCAGGTACCGGGGAGCTGTTTTTT. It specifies CASSHKGSSGTGELFF.

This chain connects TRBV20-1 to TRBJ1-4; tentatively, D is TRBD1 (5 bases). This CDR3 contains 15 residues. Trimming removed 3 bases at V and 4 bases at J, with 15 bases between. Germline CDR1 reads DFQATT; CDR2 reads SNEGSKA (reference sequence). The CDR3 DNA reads TGCAGTGCTAGTCTTTCCGGGGGGGTTAATGAAAAACTGTTTTTT. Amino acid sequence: CSASLSGGVNEKLFF.

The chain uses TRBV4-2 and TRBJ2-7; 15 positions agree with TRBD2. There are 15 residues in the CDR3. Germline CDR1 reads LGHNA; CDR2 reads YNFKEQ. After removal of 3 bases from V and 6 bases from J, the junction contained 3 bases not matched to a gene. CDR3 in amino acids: CASSQPGLAGGEQYF. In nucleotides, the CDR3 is TGTGCCAGCAGCCAGCCGGGACTAGCGGGAGGCGAGCAGTACTTC.

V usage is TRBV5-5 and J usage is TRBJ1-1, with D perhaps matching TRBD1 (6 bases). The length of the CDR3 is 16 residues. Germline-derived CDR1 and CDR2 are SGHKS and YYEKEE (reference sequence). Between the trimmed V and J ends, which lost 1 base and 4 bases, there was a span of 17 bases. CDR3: CASSLLGGHIGTEAFF. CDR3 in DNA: TGTGCCAGCAGCTTGTTAGGGGGGCACATAGGCACTGAAGCTTTCTTT.

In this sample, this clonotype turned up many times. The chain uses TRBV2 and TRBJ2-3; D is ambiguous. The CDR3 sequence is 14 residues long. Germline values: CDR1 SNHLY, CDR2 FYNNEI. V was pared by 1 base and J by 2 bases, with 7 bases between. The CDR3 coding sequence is TGTGCCAGCAGTGAAGGGGCCCCCACAGATACGCAGTATTTT. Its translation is CASSEGAPTDTQYF.

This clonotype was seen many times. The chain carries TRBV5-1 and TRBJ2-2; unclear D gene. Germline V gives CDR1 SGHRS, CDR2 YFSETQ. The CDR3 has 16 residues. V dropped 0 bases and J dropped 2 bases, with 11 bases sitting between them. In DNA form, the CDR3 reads TGCGCCAGCAGCTTGGCCTTGGAAACAAACACCGGGGAGCTGTTTTTT. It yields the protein CASSLALETNTGELFF.

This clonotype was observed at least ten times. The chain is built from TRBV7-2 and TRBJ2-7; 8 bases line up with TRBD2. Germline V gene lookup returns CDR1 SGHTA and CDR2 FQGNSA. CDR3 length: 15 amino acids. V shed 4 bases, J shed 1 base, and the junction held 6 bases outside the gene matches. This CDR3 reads CASSSRAGDSYEQYF. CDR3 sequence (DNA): TGTGCCAGCAGCTCTAGAGCGGGGGATTCCTACGAGCAGTACTTC. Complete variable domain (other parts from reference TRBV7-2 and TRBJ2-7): GAGVSQSPSNKVTEKGKDVELRCDPISGHTALYWYRQSLGQGLEFLIYFQGNSAPDKSGLPSDRFSAERTGGSVSTLTIQRTQQEDSAVYLCASSSRAGDSYEQYFGPGTRLTVT.

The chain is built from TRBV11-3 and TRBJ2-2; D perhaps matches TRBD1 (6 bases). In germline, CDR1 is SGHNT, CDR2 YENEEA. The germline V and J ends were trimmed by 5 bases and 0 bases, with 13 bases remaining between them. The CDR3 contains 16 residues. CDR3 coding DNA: TGTGCCAGCAGCCACCCACGGACAGCGAACACCGGGGAGCTGTTTTTT. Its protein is CASSHPRTANTGELFF. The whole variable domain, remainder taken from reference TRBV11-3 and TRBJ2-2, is EAGVVQSPRYKIIEKKQPVAFWCNPISGHNTLYWYLQNLGQGPELLIRYENEEAVDDSQLPKDRFSAERLKGVDSTLKIQPAELGDSAVYLCASSHPRTANTGELFFGEGSRLTVL.

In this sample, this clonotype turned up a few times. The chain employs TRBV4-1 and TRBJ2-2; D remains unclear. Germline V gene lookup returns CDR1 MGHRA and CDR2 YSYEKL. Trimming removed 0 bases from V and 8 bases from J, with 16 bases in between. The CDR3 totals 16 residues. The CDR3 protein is CASSQDHLTRPGELFF. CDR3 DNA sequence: TGCGCCAGCAGCCAAGATCATCTAACCCGGCCTGGGGAGCTGTTTTTT.

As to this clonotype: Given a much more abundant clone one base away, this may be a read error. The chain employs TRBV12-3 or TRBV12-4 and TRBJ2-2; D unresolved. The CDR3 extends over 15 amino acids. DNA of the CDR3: TGTGCCATCAGTCCTCTGCTTGGGGATACCGGGGAGCTGTTTTTT. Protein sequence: CAISPLLGDTGELFF.